This passage covers 13 T cell receptor beta chains from one sample sequenced in a study of tumor and adjacent non-tumor tissue in lung cancer. RNA was extracted from bulk tissue without any cell sorting. TCRbeta libraries were built with three rounds of nested PCR, modified from ARM-PCR. TCRdb re-called the multiplex PCR reads through MiXCR, storing one row per CDR3 protein. Among approximately 120,000 distinct CDR3 sequences, approximately 82% were seen once, and the ten largest hold about 40%. The material sequenced was lung tumor tissue. The receptors originated from a woman in her sixties with non-small cell lung cancer.

Note on this clonotype: At one end, the junction sequence differs from germline, possibly due to a read error. The V gene is TRBV11-2, the J gene TRBJ2-1; 12 nucleotides align to TRBD1. CDR3 length equals 15 residues. In germline, CDR1 is SGHAT, CDR2 FQNNGV. This CDR3 reads CTSSQPGQGANVQFF. The CDR3 DNA reads as TGTACCAGCAGCCAACCGGGACAGGGGGCAAATGTGCAGTTCTTC.

The chain combines TRBV11-2 with TRBJ1-6; unclear D gene. From germline, CDR1 is SGHAT and CDR2 FQNNGV. CDR3 length: 12 residues. CDR3 amino acids: CSNSTRNTPLHF. The CDR3 DNA is TGTTCCAACAGCACTAGGAATACACCCCTCCACTTT. The full variable domain, in which reference TRBV11-2 and TRBJ1-6 provide the parts outside the CDR3, is EAGVAQSPRYKIIEKRQSVAFWCNPISGHATLYWYQQILGQGPKLLIQFQNNGVVDDSQLPKDRFSAERLKGVDSTLKIQPAKLEDSAVYLCSNSTRNTPLHFGNGTRLTVT.

As to this clonotype: Possible read error: a much larger clone is one base away. The rearrangement uses TRBV20-1 and TRBJ1-2; D is ambiguous. The germline V gene encodes CDR1 DFQATT and CDR2 SNEGSKA (reference sequence). The CDR3 contains 13 residues. CDR3 loop: CSTREPGNYGYTF. CDR3 DNA sequence: TGCAGTACTAGAGAGCCTGGGAACTATGGCTACACCTTC.

A note on this clonotype: A much larger clone differs by one base, so this may be a read error. The V call is TRBV6-5, the J call TRBJ2-1, with 10 bases identical to TRBD2. From germline, CDR1 is MNHEY and CDR2 SVGAGI. The CDR3 extends over 16 amino acids. CDR3 sequence (DNA): TGTGGCAGCAACTCGAAGCGGGGGGGATCCTACAATGAGCAGTTCTTC. Translated, it gives CGSNSKRGGSYNEQFF.

Ten or more counts support this clonotype. This sequence joins TRBV6-2 or TRBV6-3 and TRBJ1-5; possibly TRBD1 for D (5 bases). The germline V gene encodes CDR1 MNHEY and CDR2 SVGEGT. Trimming shortened V by 2 bases and J by 5 bases, and 13 bases separated the two germline ends. This CDR3 has 15 residues. CDR3 loop: CASSYGSGKYQPQHF. In DNA form, the CDR3 reads TGTGCCAGCAGTTACGGTTCAGGGAAATATCAGCCCCAGCATTTT.

This clonotype came up a few times. The J gene is TRBJ1-4, the V gene TRBV11-2; possibly TRBD1 for D (5 bases). Germline CDR1 and CDR2: SGHAT and FQNNGV. The CDR3 length is 13 residues. V lost 10 bases to trimming and J lost 7 bases, with 16 bases between them. CDR3 DNA: TGTGCCAACAGGCGGCGTGGAGCTGAAAAACTGTTTTTT. Amino acid sequence: CANRRRGAEKLFF.

Of note for this clonotype: Being one base from a much bigger clone, this may be a read error. The chain recombines TRBV30 with TRBJ2-7; the D call may be TRBD1 or TRBD2 (5 bases each). This CDR3 region has 14 residues. Germline CDR1 and CDR2: GTSNPN and SVGIG (reference sequence). The CDR3 loop is CTWSIQAGTYEQYF. CDR3 sequence (DNA): TGTACCTGGAGTATACAGGCCGGGACCTACGAGCAGTACTTC.

The rearrangement uses TRBV6-4 and TRBJ2-6, with D possibly TRBD1 on 6 matching bases. Germline V lookup: CDR1 MRHNA, CDR2 SNTAGT. V shed 0 bases and J shed 0 bases, with 12 bases lying between them. The CDR3 is made up of 18 amino acids. The CDR3 region is CASSDSRDTSSGANVLTF. The CDR3 DNA reads TGTGCCAGCAGTGACTCAAGGGACACCAGCTCTGGGGCCAACGTCCTGACTTTC.

This rearrangement joins TRBV20-1 to TRBJ1-2, with 8 bases lining up with TRBD1. Germline trimming cut 5 bases from V and 5 bases from J; bases unmatched to any gene: 13. The CDR3 totals 15 residues. Germline V gene sequence: CDR1 DFQATT, CDR2 SNEGSKA (reference sequence). The CDR3 nucleotides are TGCAGTGCTTGCCCAACTGTTACAGGGGGTTATGGCTACACCTTC. It translates to CSACPTVTGGYGYTF.

As to this clonotype: Just one base apart from a much larger clone, this may be a read error. This chain connects TRBV6-2 or TRBV6-3 to TRBJ1-5; 8 bases line up with TRBD1. The CDR3 runs to 13 residues. The V and J ends lost 7 bases and 7 bases, in that order; junction bases with no gene match: 6. Germline-derived CDR1 and CDR2 are MNHEY and SVGEGT. The CDR3 spells CASTATGDQPQHF. CDR3 bases: TGTGCCAGCACGGCGACAGGGGACCAGCCCCAGCATTTT.

For this clonotype: It may be a read error: a sequence one base away is much more abundant. The genes are TRBV20-1 and TRBJ2-1; D is perhaps TRBD2 (6 bases). V gave up 5 bases and J gave up 1 base, with 6 bases separating them. The CDR3 runs 12 residues. The germline CDR1 and CDR2 sequences are DFQATT and SNEGSKA (reference sequence). The CDR3 loop is CSAAGSYNEQFF. DNA of the CDR3: TGCAGTGCTGCGGGATCCTACAATGAGCAGTTCTTC.

V and J are TRBV6-5 and TRBJ2-3; TRBD1 might be the D (5 bases). V lost 8 bases and J lost 6, with 12 bases in between. The CDR3 totals 12 residues. Germline CDR1 reads MNHEY; CDR2 reads SVGAGI. CDR3 bases: TGTGCCAGCGGCCAGGGTACGGATACGCAGTATTTT. This codes for CASGQGTDTQYF.

As to this clonotype: A much larger clone lies a single base off, so this may be a read error. This rearrangement joins TRBV20-1 to TRBJ2-3, with a tentative D call TRBD2 (5 bases). Looked up from germline, CDR1 is DFQATT and CDR2 is SNEGSKA (reference sequence). CDR3 size: 14 residues. CDR3 amino acids: CSARGSLLRDMQYF. CDR3 sequence (DNA): TGCAGTGCTAGAGGTAGTTTACTTCGGGATATGCAGTATTTT.